The 27 T cell receptor beta chains below all came from one sample that was sequenced in a study of CD8+ T cells in alopecia areata. The pooled cutaneous lymph node cells were sorted using several markers (CD4, CD8alpha, NKG2D, NKG2ACE and others). The sequencing template was cDNA reverse transcribed from extracted RNA. Method: immunoSEQ multiplex PCR; TCRdb's copy keeps in-frame clones and lacks some. This sample carries approximately 300,000 clones, none of them present only once. The sequenced sample was CD4+ T cells sorted from a lymph node. The receptors originated from a C3H/HeJ mouse with alopecia areata. The strain's MHC type: H2-k.

There are a few counts of this clone. Germline and genes here are mouse. The CDR3 is cut off 4 residues early in the read; its end comes from the germline J gene. The V and J genes are TRBV5 and TRBJ2-4; 7 bases agree with TRBD2. Per the germline V gene, CDR1 is LGHNA and CDR2 is YNLKQL (reference sequence). The CDR3 is 15 residues long. CDR3 residues: CASSQDWLGVNTLYF. CDR3 DNA, as far as it was read: TGTGCCAGCAGCCAAGATTGGCTGGGGGTAAAC.

This clone was seen a few times. The genes and germline here are from mouse. Read coverage stops 4 residues before the CDR3 terminus; the germline J gene supplies the remainder. The chain employs TRBV13-3 and TRBJ2-1; 10 bases match TRBD2. This CDR3 contains 14 residues. Germline V lookup: CDR1 NNHDY, CDR2 SYVADS. The DNA read from the CDR3 is TGTGCCAGCAGTGGGGGACTGGGGTGGGCT. Protein: CASSGGLGWA. The full CDR3 reads CASSGGLGWAEQFF.

This clone occurred a few times. Gene and germline names: mouse. The read ends 4 residues early relative to the CDR3; the germline J gene fills the gap. The chain carries TRBV5 and TRBJ2-7; 12 positions match TRBD1. The germline gives CDR1 LGHNA, CDR2 YNLKQL (reference sequence). The CDR3 extends over 14 amino acids. This CDR3 is CASSRGQGADEQYF. CDR3 DNA (partial): TGTGCCAGCAGCCGGGGACAGGGGGCTGAT.

This clone was seen more than once but under ten times. The gene symbols are mouse symbols. The sequenced fragment ends 4 residues before the CDR3 boundary, so the rest is inferred from the germline J gene. The chain combines TRBV13-2 with TRBJ1-2; TRBD1 matches 9 bases. After removal of 0 bases from V and 4 bases from J, the junction contained 7 bases not matched to a gene. The CDR3 runs 16 residues. Germline lookup yields CDR1 NNHNN and CDR2 SYGAGS (reference sequence). CDR3 DNA, as far as it was read: TGTGCCAGCGGTGATGCGGGACAGGGAGGGGGCTCC. This translates into CASGDAGQGGGS. The whole CDR3 region reads CASGDAGQGGGSDYTF.

Concerning this clone itself: Mouse gene names apply. The read terminates 4 residues ahead of where the CDR3 ends, so the germline J gene completes it. The chain has TRBV13-1 and TRBJ2-7; D is perhaps TRBD1 (6 bases). V lost 3 bases to trimming and J lost 3 bases, with 10 bases between them. This CDR3 spans 13 amino acids. Germline V gene lookup returns CDR1 NSHNY and CDR2 SYGAGN. CDR3: CASSVTGNYEQYF. Partial CDR3 DNA: TGTGCCAGCAGTGTTACAGGGAACTAT.

Concerning this clone: Gene names and germline match the mouse. Other DNA sequences in this sample translate to the same CDR3. The covered CDR3 bases are TGTGCCAGCAGCCCGGGACAGGGGAACACCGGG. Translating it yields CASSPGQGNTG. The entire CDR3 protein is CASSPGQGNTGQLYF. V is TRBV5 and J is TRBJ2-2; 10 nucleotides align to TRBD1. From the germline J gene comes the end of the CDR3, since the read stops 4 residues before it. With V trimmed by 4 bases and J by 2 bases, 1 base remained unmatched. From germline, CDR1 is LGHNA and CDR2 YNLKQL (reference sequence). The CDR3 spans 15 residues.

This clone was seen more than once but under ten times. Gene names and germline match the mouse. With the read ending 4 residues before the CDR3 end, the germline J gene is used to fill in that end. V is TRBV14 and J is TRBJ2-1, with 8 positions matching TRBD2. The V and J ends lost 4 bases and 3 bases, in that order; junction bases with no gene match: 6. CDR3 length: 15 residues. From germline, CDR1 is SGHDT and CDR2 FRDEAV. The CDR3 DNA, read in part, is TGTGCCAGCAGTCCCGACTGGGGATCCTATGCT. This sequence encodes CASSPDWGSYA. The whole CDR3 protein is CASSPDWGSYAEQFF.

This clone was detected many times. Germline and genes here are mouse. The CDR3 extends 4 residues past the end of the read, so its final part is completed from the germline J gene. Other nucleotide sequences in the sample specify the same CDR3. The V and J genes are TRBV17 and TRBJ2-3, with D possibly TRBD1 on 7 matching bases. The V gene's germline CDR1 is MNHDT and CDR2 YYDKIL. V lost 3 bases and J lost 3, with 10 bases in between. The CDR3 runs 14 residues. Partial CDR3 DNA: TGTGCTAGCAGTAGGAGGGGGCGAGCAGAA. This gives the protein CASSRRGRAE. The full CDR3 protein reads CASSRRGRAETLYF.

This clone has a handful of counts. Any gene name here is a mouse gene name. The read finishes 4 residues shy of the CDR3 end, and the germline J gene is used to complete it. The sample has other DNA sequences that encode this CDR3 too. This chain uses TRBV5 with TRBJ2-1, with TRBD1 matching 7 bases. J was trimmed by 1 base and V by 3 bases; bases with no gene match: 3. Germline V gene lookup returns CDR1 LGHNA and CDR2 YNLKQL (reference sequence). This CDR3 is built from 15 residues. CDR3 sequence: CASSQQTGNYAEQFF. CDR3 DNA (partial): TGTGCCAGCAGCCAGCAGACAGGGAACTATGCT.

This clone has only a few counts. Germline and genes here are mouse. The CDR3 end falls 4 residues outside the read, so it is completed with the germline J gene. The chain links TRBV5 to TRBJ2-7; 9 nucleotides match TRBD2. CDR1 LGHNA and CDR2 YNLKQL come from the germline V gene (reference sequence). With V trimmed by 0 bases and J by 3 bases, 6 bases remained unmatched. The CDR3 totals 16 residues. The CDR3 is CASSQDADWGLYEQYF. The sequenced part of the CDR3 DNA is TGTGCCAGCAGCCAAGATGCGGACTGGGGTCTCTAT.

Of note for this clone: Gene labels here are mouse ones. The CDR3 goes on 4 residues after the read ends, and that part is filled in from the germline J gene. The chain has TRBV1 and TRBJ2-1, with D possibly TRBD2 on 6 matching bases. The CDR3 consists of 15 residues. CDR1 and CDR2 from the germline V gene are NSQYPW and LRSPGD (reference sequence). The V end lost 0 bases, the J end lost 3 bases, and 9 bases lay between the germline ends. The covered CDR3 bases are TGCACCTGCAGTGCAGATGACTGGAGCTATGCT. Amino acid sequence: CTCSADDWSYA. The full CDR3 protein reads CTCSADDWSYAEQFF.

Regarding this clone: Gene names and germline refer to mouse. Read sequence stops 4 residues before the CDR3 end, and the germline J gene provides the missing end. The genes are TRBV1 and TRBJ2-1; the D gene is possibly TRBD2 (6 bases). The ends were cut back, 5 bases at V and 3 bases at J, with 8 bases in the middle. Germline lookup yields CDR1 NSQYPW and CDR2 LRSPGD (reference sequence). The CDR3 consists of 13 residues. CDR3 residues: CTCSLGVYAEQFF. The CDR3 bases that were read are TGCACCTGCAGTTTGGGGGTCTATGCT.

As regards this clone: Here the gene names and germline are mouse. The CDR3 goes on 4 residues after the read ends, and that part is filled in from the germline J gene. Other DNA sequences of this sample code for an identical CDR3. The genes are TRBV1 and TRBJ1-2, with TRBD1 as a possible D gene (5 bases). V lost 0 bases, J lost 0 bases, and 8 bases lay in between. The length of the CDR3 is 15 residues. CDR1 is NSQYPW, CDR2 LRSPGD, per germline (reference sequence). The CDR3 reads CTCSAEQGANSDYTF. The part of the CDR3 DNA that was read is TGCACCTGCAGTGCAGAGCAGGGCGCAAACTCC.

This clone has only a few counts. Gene names refer to mouse genes. The CDR3 end lies 3 residues beyond the end of the read and is filled in from the germline J gene. V is TRBV5 and J is TRBJ1-6; tentative D call: TRBD1 (5 bases). TRBJ1-6 is labeled an ORF, and its function is uncertain. V shed 0 bases and J shed 0 bases, with 12 bases lying between them. The germline gives CDR1 LGHNA, CDR2 YNLKQL (reference sequence). This CDR3 spans 18 amino acids. This CDR3 is CASSQDSRVNSYNSPLYF. CDR3 DNA (partial): TGTGCCAGCAGCCAAGACTCCAGGGTCAATTCCTATAATTCGCCC.

This clone was picked up a small number of times. Gene names follow the mouse nomenclature. The CDR3 sequence is CASSSFRDRENTEVFF. The CDR3 DNA, read in part, is TGTGCAAGCAGCTCATTCCGGGACAGGGAGAACACA. The chain joins TRBV16 to TRBJ1-1; the match to TRBD1 covers 9 bases. The read gets to within 4 residues of the CDR3 end, and the germline J gene fills in the rest. The J segment lost 0 bases and the V segment lost 4 bases, leaving 6 bases of the junction unmatched. The germline V gene encodes CDR1 SGHSA and CDR2 FRNQAP. CDR3 size: 16 residues.

As for this clone: Here the gene names and germline are mouse. The read ends 4 residues before the CDR3 terminus; that terminus is restored from the germline J gene. The chain couples TRBV31 to TRBJ2-2, with TRBD2 matching over 9 bases. This CDR3 has 17 residues. Germline V gene sequence: CDR1 GKSSPN, CDR2 SITVG. V shed 1 base, J shed 0 bases, and the junction held 6 bases outside the gene matches. Incomplete CDR3 DNA: TGTGCCTGGAGTCCCCTGGGGGGGTATGCAAACACCGGG. Protein: CAWSPLGGYANTG. The complete CDR3 reads CAWSPLGGYANTGQLYF.

This clone was picked up a small number of times. These gene names are mouse names. In the same sample, other DNA sequences code for this CDR3. CDR3: CTCSADQGSQNTLYF. The part of the CDR3 DNA that was read is TGCACCTGCAGTGCAGATCAGGGAAGTCAAAAC. The chain combines TRBV1 with TRBJ2-4; D might be TRBD1 (5 bases). With the read ending 4 residues before the CDR3 end, the germline J gene is used to fill in that end. The germline CDR1 and CDR2 sequences are NSQYPW and LRSPGD (reference sequence). The V gene lost 0 bases and the J gene lost 0 bases, with 7 bases spanning the gap. The CDR3 is made up of 15 amino acids.

Comments on this clone: A read error may be the cause here, since a much bigger clone is one base away. These gene names are mouse names. The read comes to an end 4 residues before the CDR3 does, leaving the germline J gene to fill in the end. Other DNA sequences of this sample code for an identical CDR3. The chain couples TRBV13-1 to TRBJ2-1, with 7 positions matching TRBD2. The J segment lost 3 bases and the V segment lost 2 bases, leaving 2 bases of the junction unmatched. The CDR3 covers 14 residues. CDR1 and CDR2 from the germline V gene are NSHNY and SYGAGN. The chain's CDR3 is CASSEGGGYAEQFF. The CDR3 DNA, read in part, is TGTGCCAGCAGTGAGGGGGGGGGCTATGCT.

Of note for this clone: The genes and germline here are from mouse. The read finishes 4 residues shy of the CDR3 end, and the germline J gene is used to complete it. This sequence joins TRBV5 and TRBJ2-5; tentative D call: TRBD1 (5 bases). Germline V gives CDR1 LGHNA, CDR2 YNLKQL (reference sequence). The CDR3 contains 15 residues. The sequenced CDR3 bases are TGTGCCAGCAGCCAAGAAGCGGCAGGGAAAGAC. Its translation: CASSQEAAGKD. In full, the CDR3 is CASSQEAAGKDTQYF.

Details on this clone: Gene names and germline match the mouse. The CDR3 extends 4 residues past the end of the read, so its final part is completed from the germline J gene. The gene calls are TRBV13-2 and TRBJ1-1; the D gene is possibly TRBD1 (6 bases). CDR3 size: 14 residues. CDR1 and CDR2 from the germline V gene are NNHNN and SYGAGS (reference sequence). Trimming took 5 bases from V and 0 from J, leaving 11 bases between them. CDR3 DNA, as far as it was read: TGTGCCAGCGGGCCCGGGACACCAAACACA. Translation: CASGPGTPNT. The whole CDR3 region reads CASGPGTPNTEVFF.

Only a few counts were recorded for this clone. Mouse germline and gene names are used. Read coverage stops 4 residues before the CDR3 terminus; the germline J gene supplies the remainder. This same CDR3 is encoded by further DNA sequences in the sample. This sequence joins TRBV31 and TRBJ2-1; 8 nucleotides match TRBD1. The CDR3 sequence is 15 residues long. CDR1 is GKSSPN and CDR2 is SITVG in the germline V gene. V lost 1 base and J lost 1; bases outside the gene matches: 3. CDR3 amino acids: CAWSPDRGNYAEQFF. The sequenced part of the CDR3 DNA is TGTGCCTGGAGTCCCGACAGGGGAAACTATGCT.

This clone has a handful of counts. The genes and germline here are from mouse. From the germline J gene comes the end of the CDR3, since the read stops 4 residues before it. The chain is built from TRBV17 and TRBJ2-4, with 10 bases lining up with TRBD2. The V gene's germline CDR1 is MNHDT and CDR2 YYDKIL. This CDR3 comprises 17 residues. Trimming cost V 5 bases and J 0 bases; bases outside gene matches: 8. This CDR3 is CASSQDWGPFSQNTLYF. The DNA read from the CDR3 is TGTGCTAGCAGTCAGGACTGGGGGCCCTTTAGTCAAAAC. Variable domain in full (rest from reference TRBV17 and TRBJ2-4): DTTVKQNPRYKLARVGKPVNLICSQTMNHDTMYWYQKKPNQAPKLLLFYYDKILNREADTFEKFQSSRPNNSFCSLYIGSAGLEYSAMYLCASSQDWGPFSQNTLYFGAGTRLSVL.

Points on this clone: Here the gene names and germline are mouse. The CDR3 end is not reached by the read, which stops 4 residues before it; the germline J gene fills it in. This sequence joins TRBV19 and TRBJ2-7; TRBD2 matches 9 bases. The CDR3 is 14 residues long. Germline lookup yields CDR1 FNHDT and CDR2 SITEND (reference sequence). With 2 bases clipped from V and 2 bases from J, the junction kept 2 bases outside the gene matches. CDR3 amino acids: CASSIWTGAYEQYF. The part of the CDR3 DNA that was read is TGTGCCAGCAGTATTTGGACTGGGGCCTAT. Full variable domain (missing parts from reference TRBV19 and TRBJ2-7): GGIITQTPKFLIGQEGQKLTLKCQQNFNHDTMYWYRQDSGKGLRLIYYSITENDLQKGDLSEGYDASREKKSSFSLTVTSAQKNEMAVFLCASSIWTGAYEQYFGPGTRLTVL.

This clone turned up a few times. The gene names given are mouse names. The read ends 3 residues early relative to the CDR3; the germline J gene fills the gap. This chain links TRBV13-1 with TRBJ1-6; 7 nucleotides line up with TRBD1. TRBJ1-6 is an ORF for which the function is uncertain. This CDR3 has 15 residues. The trim removed 3 bases at V and 7 bases at J, leaving 7 bases unmatched. Germline V gene lookup returns CDR1 NSHNY and CDR2 SYGAGN. The CDR3 is CASSGQGGKNSPLYF. The DNA read from the CDR3 is TGTGCCAGCAGTGGGCAGGGGGGAAAGAATTCGCCC.

This clone was counted only a few times. The genes and germline here are from mouse. From the germline J gene comes the end of the CDR3, since the read stops 4 residues before it. The J gene is TRBJ2-1, the V gene TRBV14; 9 positions match TRBD1. Trimming removed 7 bases from V and 6 bases from J; junction bases left unmatched: 11. The CDR3 length is 15 residues. Germline loops: CDR1 SGHDT, CDR2 FRDEAV. The CDR3 region is CASQPPGQGFAEQFF. CDR3 DNA (partial): TGTGCCAGCCAACCCCCGGGACAGGGTTTTGCT.

This clone was counted between two and nine times. Mouse gene names apply. The read ends 4 residues early relative to the CDR3; the germline J gene fills the gap. Other DNA sequences in this sample translate to the same CDR3. The chain joins TRBV13-3 to TRBJ2-3; 8 nucleotides match TRBD2. CDR3 size: 14 residues. Germline trimming cut 1 base from V and 4 bases from J; bases unmatched to any gene: 2. Per the germline V gene, CDR1 is NNHDY and CDR2 is SYVADS. Partial CDR3 DNA: TGTGCCAGCAGTGATTGGGGGGGGCCAGAA. Its translation is CASSDWGGPE. The complete CDR3 protein is CASSDWGGPETLYF.

A word on this clone: Gene and germline names: mouse. This sample also contains other DNA sequences that code for the same CDR3. The sequenced part of the CDR3 DNA is TGTGCCAGCAGCCAAGGACTGGGGGTCTCCTAT. It specifies CASSQGLGVSY. The entire CDR3 reads CASSQGLGVSYEQYF. The chain recombines TRBV5 with TRBJ2-7; 9 bases align to TRBD2. The read is 4 residues too short to cover the CDR3 end, so that end is filled in from the germline J gene. The germline V gene has CDR1 LGHNA and CDR2 YNLKQL (reference sequence). V trimming: 1 base; J trimming: 0 bases; junction bases outside the gene matches: 1. This CDR3 is built from 15 residues.